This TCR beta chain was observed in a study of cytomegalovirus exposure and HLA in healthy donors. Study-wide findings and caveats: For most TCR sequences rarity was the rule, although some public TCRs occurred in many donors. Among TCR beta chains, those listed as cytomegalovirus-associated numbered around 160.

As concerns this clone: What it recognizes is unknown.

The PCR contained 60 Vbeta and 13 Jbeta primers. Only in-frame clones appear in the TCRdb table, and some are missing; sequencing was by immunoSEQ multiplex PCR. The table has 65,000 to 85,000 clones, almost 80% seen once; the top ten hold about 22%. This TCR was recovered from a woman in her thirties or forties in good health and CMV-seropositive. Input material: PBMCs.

Here the CDR3 DNA reads TGTGCCAGCAGCTTATATTCGAACACTGAAGCTTTCTTT. This encodes CASSLYSNTEAFF. This chain connects TRBV13 to TRBJ1-1; D is unclear. CDR3 size: 13 residues. Germline CDR1 reads PRHDT; CDR2 reads FYEKMQ (reference sequence). Trimming cost V 2 bases and J 1 base, with 5 bases left between them.